This T cell receptor beta chain stems from a study of cytomegalovirus exposure and HLA in healthy donors. Study background: The same platform as the approximately 730 first-cohort repertoires was used for the 110 or so validation repertoires, a later analysis reported. Study results and caveats: Despite most TCR sequences being rare, some public TCRs occurred in many donors. According to a subsequent analysis, TCR clusters identified in the first cohort showed a tendency to co-occur across the 100 to 150 validation repertoires.

Measured with immunoSEQ multiplex PCR; TCRdb has only the in-frame clones, and not every one. The data hold around 60,000 clones, with around 96% observed a single time. This clone was detected only a few times. Its antigen remains unknown. Trimming shortened V by 4 bases and J by 1 base, and 4 bases separated the two germline ends. CDR1 and CDR2 (germline): GTSNPN, SVGIG (reference sequence). The CDR3 spans 11 residues. Sequencing was done on a sample of PBMCs. This TCR was sampled from a woman between 18 and 29 years old in good health and CMV-seronegative. The gene calls are TRBV30 and TRBJ1-1; D uncertain. The CDR3 region has the DNA TGTGCCTGGATCCGGAACACTGAAGCTTTCTTT. Its translation: CAWIRNTEAFF.